This record looks at one T cell receptor beta chain sequence and its context. This sample is part of a study of control samples from healthy donors and cancer patients. TCRdb's table, derived via immunoSEQ multiplex PCR, lists solely in-frame clones and lacks some. Found here are 150,000 to 200,000 clones, 88% of them singletons; the top ten hold about 5.3%. Trimming cost V 7 bases and J 7 bases; bases outside gene matches: 12. This CDR3 region has 15 residues. Germline V gene sequence: CDR1 SGHAT, CDR2 FQNNGV. This clonotype was obtained from a woman in her 30s in good health. Material: blood. This chain uses TRBV11-2 with TRBJ2-1; 8 bases match TRBD2. The CDR3 sequence is CASTLAGLAGNEQFF. The CDR3 region has the DNA TGTGCCAGCACTCTCGCGGGGCTAGCGGGTAATGAGCAGTTCTTC.